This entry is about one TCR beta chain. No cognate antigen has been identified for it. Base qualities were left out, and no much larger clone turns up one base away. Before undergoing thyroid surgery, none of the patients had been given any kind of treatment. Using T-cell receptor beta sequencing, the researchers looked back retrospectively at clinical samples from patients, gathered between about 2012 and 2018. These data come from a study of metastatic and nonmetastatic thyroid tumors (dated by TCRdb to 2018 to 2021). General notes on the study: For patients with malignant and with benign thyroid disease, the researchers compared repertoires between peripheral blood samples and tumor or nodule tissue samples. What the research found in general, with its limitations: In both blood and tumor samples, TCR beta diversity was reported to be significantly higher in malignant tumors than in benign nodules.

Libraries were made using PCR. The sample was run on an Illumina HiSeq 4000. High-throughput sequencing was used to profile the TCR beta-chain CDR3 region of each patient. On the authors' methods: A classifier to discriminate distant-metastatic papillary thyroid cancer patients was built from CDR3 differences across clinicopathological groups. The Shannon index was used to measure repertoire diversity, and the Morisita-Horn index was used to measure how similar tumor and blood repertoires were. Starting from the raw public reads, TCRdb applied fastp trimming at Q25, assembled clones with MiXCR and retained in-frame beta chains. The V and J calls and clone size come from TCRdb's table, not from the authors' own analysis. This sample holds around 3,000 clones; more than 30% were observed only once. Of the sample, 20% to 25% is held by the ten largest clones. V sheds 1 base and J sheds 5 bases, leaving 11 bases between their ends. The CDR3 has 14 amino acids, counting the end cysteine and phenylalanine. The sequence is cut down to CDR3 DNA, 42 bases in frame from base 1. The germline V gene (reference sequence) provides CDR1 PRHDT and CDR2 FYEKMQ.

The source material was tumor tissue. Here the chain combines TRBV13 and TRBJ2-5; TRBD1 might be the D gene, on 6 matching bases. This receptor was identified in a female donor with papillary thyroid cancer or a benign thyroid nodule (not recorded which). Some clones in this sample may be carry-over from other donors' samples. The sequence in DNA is TGTGCCAGCAGCTTAGATACAGGGTTGGAGACCCAGTACTTC. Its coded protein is CASSLDTGLETQYF.